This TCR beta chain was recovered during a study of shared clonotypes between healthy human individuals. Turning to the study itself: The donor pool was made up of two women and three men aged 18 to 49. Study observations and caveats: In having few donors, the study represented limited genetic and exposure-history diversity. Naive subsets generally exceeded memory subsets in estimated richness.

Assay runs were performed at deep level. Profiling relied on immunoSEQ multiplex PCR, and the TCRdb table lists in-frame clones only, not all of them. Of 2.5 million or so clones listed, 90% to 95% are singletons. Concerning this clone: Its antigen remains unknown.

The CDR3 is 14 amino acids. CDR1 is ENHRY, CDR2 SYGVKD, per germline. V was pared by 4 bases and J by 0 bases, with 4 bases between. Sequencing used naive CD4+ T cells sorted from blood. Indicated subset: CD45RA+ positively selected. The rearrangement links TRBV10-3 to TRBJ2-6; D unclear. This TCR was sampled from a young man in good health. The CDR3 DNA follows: TGTGCCATCAGTGGACACTCTGGGGCCAACGTCCTGACTTTC. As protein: CAISGHSGANVLTF.